Below, one TCR beta chain is given with its context. The sample comes from a study of blood T cell repertoires in COVID-19. Whole-study context: From the United States, Italy and Spain came samples of acute and convalescent COVID-19. T cells, B-cell-depleted T cells, or PBMCs provided the cDNA or gDNA that served as material.

The CDR3 is 16 amino acids. Trimming cost V 2 bases and J 6 bases, with 20 bases left between them. CDR1 is LNHDA and CDR2 is SQIVND in the germline V gene (reference sequence). Original data processing: The assay estimated nucleated cells by amplifying reference gene primers. The repertoire was sequenced with immunoSEQ multiplex PCR; TCRdb's copy has only in-frame clones and lacks some. V, J and clone size derive from that table, while D and trimming were established from the DNA sequence. Seen here are just under 300,000 clones, more than 85% observed once, and the top ten hold 1% to 1.5%. The receptor's source is a man between 65 and 79 years old with acute or convalescent COVID-19. This rearrangement joins TRBV19 to TRBJ2-7, with D possibly matching TRBD2 (6 bases). Sequencing was performed on peripheral blood. Here the CDR3 reads CASSISGAGYLVEQYF. DNA of the CDR3: TGTGCCAGTAGTATATCTGGCGCGGGGTACCTGGTCGAGCAGTACTTC. Full variable domain (rest looked up from reference TRBV19 and TRBJ2-7): DGGITQSPKYLFRKEGQNVTLSCEQNLNHDAMYWYRQDPGQGLRLIYYSQIVNDFQKGDIAEGYSVSREKKESFPLTVTSAQKNPTAFYLCASSISGAGYLVEQYFGPGTRLTVT.